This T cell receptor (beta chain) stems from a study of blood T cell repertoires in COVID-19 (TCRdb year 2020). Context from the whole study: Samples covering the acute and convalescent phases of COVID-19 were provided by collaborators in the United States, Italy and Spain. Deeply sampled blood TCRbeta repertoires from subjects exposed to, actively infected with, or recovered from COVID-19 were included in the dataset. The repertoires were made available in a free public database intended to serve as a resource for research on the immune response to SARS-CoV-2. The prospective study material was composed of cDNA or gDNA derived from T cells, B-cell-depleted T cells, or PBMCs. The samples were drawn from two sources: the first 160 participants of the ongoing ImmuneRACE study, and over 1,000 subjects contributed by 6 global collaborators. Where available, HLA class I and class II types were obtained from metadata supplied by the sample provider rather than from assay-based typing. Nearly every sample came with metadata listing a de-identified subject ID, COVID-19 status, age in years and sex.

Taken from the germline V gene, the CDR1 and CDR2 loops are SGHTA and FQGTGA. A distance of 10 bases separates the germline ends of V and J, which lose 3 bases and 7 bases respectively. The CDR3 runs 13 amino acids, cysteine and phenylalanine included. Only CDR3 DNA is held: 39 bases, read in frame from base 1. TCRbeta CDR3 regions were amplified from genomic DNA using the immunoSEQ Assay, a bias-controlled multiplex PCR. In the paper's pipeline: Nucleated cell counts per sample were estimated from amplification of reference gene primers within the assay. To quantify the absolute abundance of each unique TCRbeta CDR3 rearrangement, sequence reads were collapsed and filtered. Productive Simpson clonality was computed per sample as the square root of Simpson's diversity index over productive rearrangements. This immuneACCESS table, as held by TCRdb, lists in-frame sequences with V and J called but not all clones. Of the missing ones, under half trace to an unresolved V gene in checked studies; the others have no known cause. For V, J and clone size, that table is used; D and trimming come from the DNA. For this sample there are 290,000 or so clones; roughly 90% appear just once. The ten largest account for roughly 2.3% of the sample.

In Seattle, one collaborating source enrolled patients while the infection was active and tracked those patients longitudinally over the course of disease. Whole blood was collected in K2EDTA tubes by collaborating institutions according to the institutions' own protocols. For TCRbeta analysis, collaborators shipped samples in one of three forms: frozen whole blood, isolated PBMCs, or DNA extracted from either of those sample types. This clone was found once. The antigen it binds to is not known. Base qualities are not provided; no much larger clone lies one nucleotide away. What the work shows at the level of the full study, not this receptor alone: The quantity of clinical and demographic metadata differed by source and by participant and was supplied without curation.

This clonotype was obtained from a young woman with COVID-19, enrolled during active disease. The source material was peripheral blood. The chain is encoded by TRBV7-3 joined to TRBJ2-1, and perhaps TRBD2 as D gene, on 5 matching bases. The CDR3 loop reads CASSLGSNNEQFF. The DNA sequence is TGTGCCAGCAGCTTGGGGAGCAATAATGAGCAGTTCTTC. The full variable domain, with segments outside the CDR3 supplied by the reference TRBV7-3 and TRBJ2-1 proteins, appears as GAGVSQTPSNKVTEKGKYVELRCDPISGHTALYWYRQSLGQGPEFLIYFQGTGAADDSGLPNDRFFAVRPEGSVSTLKIQRTERGDSAVYLCASSLGSNNEQFFGPGTRLTVL.